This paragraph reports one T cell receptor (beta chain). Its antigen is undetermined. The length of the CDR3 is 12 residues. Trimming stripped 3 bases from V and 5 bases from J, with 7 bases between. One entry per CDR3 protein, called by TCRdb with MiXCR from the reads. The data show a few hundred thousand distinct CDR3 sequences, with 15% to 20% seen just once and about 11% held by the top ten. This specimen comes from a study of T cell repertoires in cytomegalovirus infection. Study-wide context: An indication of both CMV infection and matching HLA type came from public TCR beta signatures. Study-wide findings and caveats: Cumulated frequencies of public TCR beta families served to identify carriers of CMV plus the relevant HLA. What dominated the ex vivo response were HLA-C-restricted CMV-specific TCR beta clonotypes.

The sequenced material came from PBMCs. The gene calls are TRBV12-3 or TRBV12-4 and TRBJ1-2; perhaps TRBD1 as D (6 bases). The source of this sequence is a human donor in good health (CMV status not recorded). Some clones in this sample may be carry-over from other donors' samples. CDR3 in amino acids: CASSFRGYGYTF. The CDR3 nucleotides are TGTGCCAGCAGTTTCAGGGGATATGGCTACACCTTC.